This T cell receptor beta chain is drawn from a study of cytomegalovirus exposure and HLA in healthy donors. Overall study: Among about 179 million T cells, an earlier analysis found approximately 110 million unique TCR beta sequences. Study-level points and caveats: Most TCR sequences were seen very rarely across donors, but some public TCRs occurred in many. A later analysis reportedly found fewer N-insertions in an Asian-associated ancestry cluster than the roughly 730-donor mean. Further analysis was carried out later, and it showed several of the most significant clusters appearing linked to common viral pathogens.

As to this clone: The antigen is unknown.

The germline V gene encodes CDR1 SGHRS and CDR2 YFSETQ. Trimming cost V 4 bases and J 1 base; bases outside gene matches: 6. The CDR3 contains 15 residues. With 60 Vbeta and 13 Jbeta primers, the PCR was carried out. This table comes from immunoSEQ multiplex PCR, and its TCRdb copy is limited to in-frame clones, with some not included. Of approximately 170,000 clones in the sample, roughly 80% were seen once. The chain employs TRBV5-1 and TRBJ1-1; 8 nucleotides agree with TRBD1. Sequencing was done on a sample of PBMCs. The TCR comes from a human donor in good health. This CDR3 reads CASSLTGTGNTEAFF. The CDR3 region has the DNA TGCGCCAGCAGCCTCACCGGGACAGGGAACACTGAAGCTTTCTTT.